The 5 T cell receptor beta chains reported below all come from one sample, sequenced in a study of T cell repertoires in cytomegalovirus infection. TCRdb re-derived calls from the reads in MiXCR, one entry per CDR3 protein. The data contain approximately 500,000 distinct CDR3 sequences, more than 20% of them singletons. Sequencing input: PBMCs. All receptors derive from a human donor in good health (CMV status not recorded). Some clones in this sample may be carry-over from other donors' samples.

This clonotype was found a few times. The chain links TRBV28 to TRBJ2-5; a weak D match, TRBD1 (6 bases). The germline gives CDR1 MDHEN, CDR2 SYDVKM. The CDR3 totals 17 residues. The V end was cut by 4 bases, the J end by 1 base, with 19 bases between. As DNA, the CDR3 is TGTGCCAGCAGTTCACAACAGGGAATCGTGAGCCAAGAGACCCAGTACTTC. This gives the protein CASSSQQGIVSQETQYF.

This clonotype was counted a few times. This rearrangement joins TRBV6-2 or TRBV6-3 to TRBJ1-1; D might be TRBD1 (5 bases). CDR3 length: 17 residues. From germline, CDR1 is MNHEY and CDR2 SVGEGT. V lost 6 bases and J lost 3, with 23 bases in between. The CDR3 DNA sequence: TGTGCCAGCAGCAAAAGACTCCAGGGAACGGTGGACACTGAAGCTTTCTTT. Amino acids: CASSKRLQGTVDTEAFF.

This clonotype appeared a few times. The chain employs TRBV11-2 and TRBJ1-6; no reliable D call. V shed 7 bases and J shed 0 bases, with 13 bases lying between them. The CDR3 sequence is 16 residues long. CDR1 and CDR2 (germline): SGHAT, FQNNGV. CDR3 DNA: TGTGCCAGCATTAGGACGGAAAGCTCCTATAATTCACCCCTCCACTTT. Translation: CASIRTESSYNSPLHF.

Many counts were recorded for this clonotype. This sequence joins TRBV7-8 and TRBJ1-2; TRBD1 is a possible D gene (6 bases). Per germline, CDR1 SGHVS and CDR2 FQNEAQ. The CDR3 is 17 residues long. The germline V and J ends were trimmed by 1 base and 6 bases, with 21 bases remaining between them. The CDR3 loop is CASSLGGRGWLRDGYTF. CDR3 bases: TGTGCCAGCAGCTTAGGGGGAAGGGGGTGGTTGCGAGATGGCTACACCTTC.

This clonotype appeared many times. The DNA of the CDR3 is TGTGCCAGCAGCTCAGGGAGGGGCGGGAGAGTGCTAAATGAGCAGTTCTTC. Encoded protein: CASSSGRGGRVLNEQFF. The rearrangement joins TRBV7-3 to TRBJ2-1; 7 bases are a match to TRBD2. From germline, CDR1 is SGHTA and CDR2 FQGTGA. V gave up 4 bases and J gave up 7 bases; unmatched junction bases: 16. The CDR3 is 17 residues long.